Described below is a single T cell receptor (beta chain) sequence and its context. Antigen unknown. Produced via immunoSEQ multiplex PCR; TCRdb's table is partial and in-frame only. The profile shows about 140,000 clones, 80% of them singletons. The source of the sample is a study of cytotoxic CD8 clonotypes in ibrutinib-treated CLL. Study context: For this cohort, patients were 10 to 11 relapsed/refractory and under 16 treatment-naive, while under 18 were IGHV unmutated. Response samples were obtained once patients had received a median about 11 months of treatment, range 6 to 36. Samples showed on average 255,043 productive templates and 90,000 or so productive rearrangements.

The study's findings and limits: Lymph node repertoires were not studied, and sampling times were unmatched.

The clonotype comes from a human donor with chronic lymphocytic leukemia. Sequenced material: PBMCs, taken after 36 months of ibrutinib treatment.

CDR3 sequence: CASSEYGRLSNQPQHF. CDR3 DNA sequence: TGTGCCAGCAGTGAATATGGGCGGCTGAGCAATCAGCCCCAGCATTTT. The V call is TRBV2, the J call TRBJ1-5; no reliable D call. Germline CDR1 SNHLY, CDR2 FYNNEI. The V and J ends lost 2 bases and 1 base respectively, with 12 bases between them. The CDR3 loop spans 16 amino acids.